This section outlines one T cell receptor (beta chain) sequence together with its context. Its antigen specificity is not known. No quality values exist for individual bases; no much larger clone is one base distant. Peripheral blood CD8+ and CD4+ T cells from healthy donors, Susac syndrome patients and multiple sclerosis patients were profiled by high-throughput TCR beta sequencing. The multiple sclerosis controls were treatment-naive patients whose relapsing-remitting disease, either stable or active, fulfilled the revised McDonald criteria. Bulk CD8+ and CD4+ T cells were purified by magnetic negative isolation, whereas CD8+ TEMRA cells were enriched by FACS. Blood was drawn into EDTA tubes, processed within 24 hours, and PBMCs were isolated by density gradient centrifugation. PBMCs destined for TCR sequencing were cryopreserved in liquid nitrogen and later thawed in a 37 °C water bath. The sorted or isolated CD4+, CD8+ and CD8+ TEMRA cells had a purity of 90% or higher.

These data are taken from a study of CD8 T cells in Susac syndrome (dated 2019 in TCRdb). About the study as a whole: Repertoire sequencing was used to test whether CD8+ T cell activation and differentiation in Susac syndrome was antigen driven. Clonality of the CD8+ T cell repertoire was compared between roughly twelve healthy donors, about 14 Susac syndrome patients and about 15 multiple sclerosis patients.

V and J are trimmed by 2 bases and 2 bases, and the gene matches miss 4 bases of the junction. The cysteine opens and the phenylalanine closes a CDR3 of 16 amino acids. Only CDR3 DNA remains: 48 bases, in frame from the first base. Looking up the germline V gene yields CDR1 SGDLS and CDR2 YYNGEE. RNA was extracted using the RNeasy kit, and about 0.45 to 1 ug of the RNA was reverse transcribed with random hexamers. TCR beta CDR3 regions were amplified with the immunoSEQ multiplex PCR assay covering 54 Vbeta and 13 Jbeta segments. PCR amplification bias was corrected by using a synthetic template baseline for primer optimization and computational correction. Under the source paper's analysis protocol: Only productive sequences were kept, with reads annotated to V, D and J genes according to IMGT and analyzed in immunoSEQ Analyzer. Clonality was calculated as one minus the Shannon entropy normalized by log2 of the number of productive unique sequences. For each patient and control, public and private clones were evaluated within the 100 most prevalent clones. Clones were defined as Susac-specific when absent from the healthy and MS cohorts, from approximately 1,100 published viral clones and from other ImmuneACCESS disease sequences. TCRdb reworked the public reads: Q25 trimming with fastp, MiXCR clone assembly, productive beta chains retained. Rows are combined by CDR3 protein, so each entry shows the most common genes and DNA. The V and J calls shown here were made by TCRdb, not taken from the authors' results. The sample table shows fewer than 300,000 distinct CDR3 sequences, and 80% to 90% are seen once. The ten largest clones represent approximately 0.11% of the sample.

The paper's findings and limits, for the study overall: The number of individuals in the TCR sequencing and HLA analysis was acknowledged as relatively small.

Specimen: CD8+ T cells from PBMCs. In this chain, TRBV9 is recombined with TRBJ2-1, with TRBD2 identical over 10 junction bases. The source is a human donor with multiple sclerosis. The CDR3 here reads CASSVRTSGAYNEQFF. The bases read TGTGCCAGCAGCGTTCGGACTAGCGGAGCCTACAATGAGCAGTTCTTC.